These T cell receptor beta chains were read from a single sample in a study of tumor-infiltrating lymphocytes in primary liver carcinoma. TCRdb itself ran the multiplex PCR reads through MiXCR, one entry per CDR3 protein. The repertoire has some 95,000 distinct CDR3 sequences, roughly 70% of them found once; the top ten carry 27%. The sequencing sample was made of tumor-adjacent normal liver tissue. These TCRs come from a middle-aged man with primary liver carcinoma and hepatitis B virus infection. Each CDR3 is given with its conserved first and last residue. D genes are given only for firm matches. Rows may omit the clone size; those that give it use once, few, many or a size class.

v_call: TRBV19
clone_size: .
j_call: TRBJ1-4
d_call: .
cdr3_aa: CASSWSGQLEKLFF
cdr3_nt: TGTGCAAGTAGTTGGTCGGGCCAGCTTGAAAAACTGTTTTTT

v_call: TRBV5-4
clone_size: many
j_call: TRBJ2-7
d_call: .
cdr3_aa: CASSLIETAYEQYF
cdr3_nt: TGTGCCAGCAGCTTAATAGAAACGGCCTACGAGCAGTACTTC

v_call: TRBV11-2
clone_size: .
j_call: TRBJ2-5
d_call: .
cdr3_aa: CARSLGDTRGTQYF
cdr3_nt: TGTGCCCGCAGCTTAGGGGACACGCGAGGGACCCAGTACTTC

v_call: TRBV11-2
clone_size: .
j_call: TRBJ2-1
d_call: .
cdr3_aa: CANSLIGGLRYEQFF
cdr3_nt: TGTGCCAACAGCCTAATTGGCGGACTTCGATATGAGCAGTTCTTC

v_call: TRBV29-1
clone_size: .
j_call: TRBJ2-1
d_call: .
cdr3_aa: CSVECRGTSNVQFF
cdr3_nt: TGCAGCGTTGAATGTCGGGGCACAAGCAATGTGCAGTTCTTC

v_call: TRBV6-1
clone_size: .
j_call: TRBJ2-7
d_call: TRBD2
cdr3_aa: CASNLGLAAYDQYF
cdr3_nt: TGTGCCAGCAATCTTGGACTAGCGGCCTACGATCAGTACTTC

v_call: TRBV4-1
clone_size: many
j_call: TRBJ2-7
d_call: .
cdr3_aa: CASSHSRADVEQYF
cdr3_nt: TGCGCCAGCAGCCACTCCCGGGCCGACGTCGAGCAGTACTTC

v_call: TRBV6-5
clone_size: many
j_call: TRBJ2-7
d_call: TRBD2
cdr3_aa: CASSWTSGSTYEQYF
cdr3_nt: TGTGCCAGCAGTTGGACTAGCGGGTCTACCTACGAGCAGTACTTC

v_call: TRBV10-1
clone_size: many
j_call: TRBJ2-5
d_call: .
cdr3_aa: CASSEAPSGRETQYF
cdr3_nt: TGCGCCAGCAGTGAGGCCCCCTCGGGCCGGGAGACCCAGTACTTC

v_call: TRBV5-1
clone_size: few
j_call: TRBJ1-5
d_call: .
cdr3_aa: CASSLGEGHQPQHF
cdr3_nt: TGCGCCAGCAGCTTGGGGGAGGGTCATCAGCCCCAGCATTTT

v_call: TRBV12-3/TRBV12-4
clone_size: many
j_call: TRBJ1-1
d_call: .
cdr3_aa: CASSGMNTEAFF
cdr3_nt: TGTGCCAGCAGTGGAATGAACACTGAAGCTTTCTTT

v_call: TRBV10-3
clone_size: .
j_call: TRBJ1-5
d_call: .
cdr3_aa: CAISESMSDQLQHF
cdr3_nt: TGTGCCATCAGTGAGTCGATGTCCGACCAGCTCCAGCATTTT

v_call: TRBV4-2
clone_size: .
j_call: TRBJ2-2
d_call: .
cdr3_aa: CASSQGAPANTGELFF
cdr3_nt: TGTGCCAGCAGCCAAGGGGCCCCCGCGAACACCGGGGAGCTGTTTTTT

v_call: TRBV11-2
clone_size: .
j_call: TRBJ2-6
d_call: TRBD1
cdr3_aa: CASSRNVDLTGSDSGANVLTF
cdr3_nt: TGTGCCAGCAGTAGAAATGTCGACCTGACAGGGTCTGATTCTGGGGCCAACGTCCTGACTTTC

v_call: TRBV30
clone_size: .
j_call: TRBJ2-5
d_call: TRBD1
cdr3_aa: CAWSGGTGLETQYF
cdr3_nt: TGTGCCTGGAGTGGCGGGACAGGGTTGGAGACCCAGTACTTC

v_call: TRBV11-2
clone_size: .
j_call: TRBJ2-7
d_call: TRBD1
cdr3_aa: CASRLRDRGYEQYF
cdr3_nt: TGTGCAAGCAGATTAAGGGACAGGGGCTACGAGCAGTACTTC

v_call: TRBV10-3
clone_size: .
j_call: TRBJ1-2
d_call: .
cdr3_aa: CAIIERVSNYGYTF
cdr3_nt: TGTGCCATCATTGAACGAGTATCCAACTATGGCTACACCTTC

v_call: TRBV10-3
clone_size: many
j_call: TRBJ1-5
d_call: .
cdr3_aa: CAISEIRDNSNQPQHF
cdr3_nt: TGTGCCATCAGTGAAATCAGGGATAATAGCAATCAGCCCCAGCATTTT

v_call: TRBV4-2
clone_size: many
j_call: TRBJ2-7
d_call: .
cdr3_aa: CASSQDLGSTYEQYF
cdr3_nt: TGTGCCAGCAGCCAAGATCTCGGGAGTACCTACGAGCAGTACTTC

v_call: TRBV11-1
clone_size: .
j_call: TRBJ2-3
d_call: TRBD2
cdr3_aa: CPSSYETSIDTQYF
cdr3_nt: TGTCCCAGCAGCTACGAGACTAGCATAGATACGCAGTATTTT

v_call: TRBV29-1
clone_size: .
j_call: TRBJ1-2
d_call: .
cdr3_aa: CAYRGGSGYGCTF
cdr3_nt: .

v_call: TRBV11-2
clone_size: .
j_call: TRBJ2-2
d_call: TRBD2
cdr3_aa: CASSPGGGIAGLSTGELFF
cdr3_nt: TGTGCCAGCAGCCCGGGAGGGGGAATAGCGGGTCTTAGCACCGGGGAGCTGTTTTTT

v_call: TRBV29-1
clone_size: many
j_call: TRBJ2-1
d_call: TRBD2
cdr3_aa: CSVTGTSGISEQFF
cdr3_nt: TGCAGCGTTACCGGGACTAGCGGGATAAGTGAGCAGTTCTTC

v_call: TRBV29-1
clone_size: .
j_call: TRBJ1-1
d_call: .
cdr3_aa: CGVSPQGHTGAFF
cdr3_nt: TGCGGCGTTTCACCACAGGGTCACACTGGAGCTTTCTTT

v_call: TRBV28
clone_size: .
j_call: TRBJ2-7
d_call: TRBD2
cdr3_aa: CASSWGGSKREQYF
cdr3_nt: TGTGCCAGCAGTTGGGGGGGTTCTAAACGAGAGCAGTACTTC

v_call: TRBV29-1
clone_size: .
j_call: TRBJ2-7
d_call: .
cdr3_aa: CSVKLGDRGNYEQYF
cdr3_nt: TGCAGCGTTAAACTTGGGGATAGGGGGAACTACGAGCAGTACTTC

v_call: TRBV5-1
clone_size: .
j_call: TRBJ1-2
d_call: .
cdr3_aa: CASSFGGGQRGYTF
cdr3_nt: TGCGCCAGCAGCTTCGGCGGGGGACAACGTGGCTACACCTTC

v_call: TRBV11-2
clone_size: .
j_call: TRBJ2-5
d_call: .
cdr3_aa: CASRSRDSTHPETLYF
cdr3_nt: TGTGCCAGCAGATCCCGGGACTCGACCCACCCAGAGACCTTGTACTTC

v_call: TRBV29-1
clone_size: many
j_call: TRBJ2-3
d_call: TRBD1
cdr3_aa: CSVDGGGQGAPDTQYF
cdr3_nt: TGCAGCGTTGACGGGGGGGGACAGGGGGCTCCAGATACGCAGTATTTT

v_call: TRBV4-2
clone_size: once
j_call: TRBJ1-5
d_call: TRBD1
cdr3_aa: CASRNRQGSNQPQHF
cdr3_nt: TGTGCCAGCAGGAACAGACAGGGTAGCAATCAGCCCCAACATTTT

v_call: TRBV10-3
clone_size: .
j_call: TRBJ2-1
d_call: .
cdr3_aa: CAISESHGWGARTSYNEQFF
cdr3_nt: TGTGCCATCAGTGAGTCGCACGGATGGGGGGCGAGGACCTCCTACAATGAACAGTTCTTC

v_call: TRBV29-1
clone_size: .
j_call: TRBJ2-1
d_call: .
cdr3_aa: CSVPRVNEQLF
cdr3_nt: TGCAGCGTGCCCAGGGTAAATGAGCAGCTCTTC

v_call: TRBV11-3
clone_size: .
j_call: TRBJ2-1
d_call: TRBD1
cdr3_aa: CASCLGGTGFLHEQFF
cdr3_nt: TGTGCCAGCTGCTTAGGCGGGACAGGGTTCCTGCATGAGCAGTTCTTC

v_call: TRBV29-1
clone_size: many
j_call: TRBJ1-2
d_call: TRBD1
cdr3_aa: CSVEDQRTGASGYTF
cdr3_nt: TGCAGCGTTGAAGATCAGAGGACAGGGGCATCTGGCTACACCTTC

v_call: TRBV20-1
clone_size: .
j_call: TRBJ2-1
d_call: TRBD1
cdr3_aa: CSADRGNYNEKFF
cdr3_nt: TGCAGCGCGGACAGGGGGAACTACAATGAGAAGTTCTTC

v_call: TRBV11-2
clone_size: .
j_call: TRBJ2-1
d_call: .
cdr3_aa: CASNLTYSIRGRGNEQFF
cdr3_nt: TGTGCCAGCAACTTAACATATTCTATTAGGGGGAGGGGCAATGAGCAGTTCTTC

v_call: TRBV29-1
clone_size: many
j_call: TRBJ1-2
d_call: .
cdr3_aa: CSVDVGGGGYTF
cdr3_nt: TGCAGCGTTGACGTTGGGGGAGGAGGCTACACCTTC

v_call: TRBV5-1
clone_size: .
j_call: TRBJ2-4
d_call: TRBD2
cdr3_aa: CASSTTISSGEIAKNIQYF
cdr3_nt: TGCGCCAGCAGCACCACCATCTCTAGCGGGGAAATAGCCAAAAACATTCAGTACTTC

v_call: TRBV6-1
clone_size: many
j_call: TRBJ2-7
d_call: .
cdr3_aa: CASSARGTETYEQYF
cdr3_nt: TGTGCCAGCAGTGCCCGGGGGACAGAAACTTACGAGCAGTACTTC

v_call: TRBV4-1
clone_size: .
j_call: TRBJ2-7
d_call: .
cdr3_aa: CPSRPGPSSCEQYF
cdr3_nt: TGTCCCAGCAGACCGGGGCCGAGCTCCTGCGAGCAGTACTTC

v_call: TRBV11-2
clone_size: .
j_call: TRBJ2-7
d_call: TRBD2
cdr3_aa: CPSSRSGLAGTYGQYF
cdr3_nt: TGTCCCAGCAGCCGGTCTGGACTAGCGGGAACCTACGGGCAGTACTTC

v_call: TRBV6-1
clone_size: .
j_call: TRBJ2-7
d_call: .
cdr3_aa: CACSDPSGNEQYF
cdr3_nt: TGTGCCTGTAGTGACCCCTCGGGGAACGAGCAGTACTTC

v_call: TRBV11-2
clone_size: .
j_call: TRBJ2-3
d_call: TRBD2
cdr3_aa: CASSSGLAGGSTDARYF
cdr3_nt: TGTGCCAGCAGCTCTGGACTAGCGGGGGGGAGCACAGATGCGCGGTATTTT

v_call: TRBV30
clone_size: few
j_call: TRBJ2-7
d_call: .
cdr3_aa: CAWSIGTTSYEQYF
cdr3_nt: TGTGCCTGGAGTATTGGGACCACATCCTACGAGCAGTACTTC

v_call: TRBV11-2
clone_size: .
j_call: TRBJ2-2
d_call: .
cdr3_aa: CACSLELASGELFF
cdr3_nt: TGTGCCTGTAGCTTAGAACTAGCCAGTGGGGAGCTGTTTTTT

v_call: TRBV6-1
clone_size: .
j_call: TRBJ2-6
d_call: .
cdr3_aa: CASSEDSSGANVLTF
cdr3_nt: TGTGCCAGCAGTGAAGACAGCTCTGGGGCCAACGTCCTGACTTTC

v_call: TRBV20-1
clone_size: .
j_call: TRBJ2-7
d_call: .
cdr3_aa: CSARRNVRDIVFYEQYF
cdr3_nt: TGCAGTGCTAGGCGAAACGTGCGGGACATAGTTTTCTACGAGCAGTACTTC

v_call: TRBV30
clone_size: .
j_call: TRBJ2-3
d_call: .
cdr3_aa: CAWKEAYSTDTQYF
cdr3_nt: TGTGCCTGGAAAGAGGCCTACAGCACAGATACGCAGTATTTT

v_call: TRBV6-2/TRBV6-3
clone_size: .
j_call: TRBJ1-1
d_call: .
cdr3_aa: CASSRGFEVFF
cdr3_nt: TGTGCTAGCAGTCGGGGATTTGAAGTTTTCTTT

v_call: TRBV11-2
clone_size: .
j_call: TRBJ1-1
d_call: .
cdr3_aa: CAKSPPGWGAFF
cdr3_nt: TGTGCCAAAAGCCCTCCGGGGTGGGGAGCTTTCTTT

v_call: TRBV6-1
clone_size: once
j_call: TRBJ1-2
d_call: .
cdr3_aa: CASSKGTQPGYGYTF
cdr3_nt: TGTGCCAGCAGTAAGGGGACACAACCTGGCTATGGCTACACCTTC

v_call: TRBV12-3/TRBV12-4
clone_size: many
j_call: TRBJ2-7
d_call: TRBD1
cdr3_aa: CASSSQGAWEQYF
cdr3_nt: TGTGCCAGCAGTTCACAGGGGGCGTGGGAGCAGTACTTC

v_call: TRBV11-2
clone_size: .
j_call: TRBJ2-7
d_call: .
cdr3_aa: CGSSLTDTVYEQYF
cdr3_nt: TGTGGCAGTAGCTTAACTGACACTGTCTACGAGCAGTACTTC

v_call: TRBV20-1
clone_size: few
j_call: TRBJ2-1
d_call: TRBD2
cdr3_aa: CSARSSGLRFF
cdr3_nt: TGCAGTGCTAGAAGTAGCGGGCTACGCTTCTTC

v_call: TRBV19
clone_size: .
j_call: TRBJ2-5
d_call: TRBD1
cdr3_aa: CASSPPGTGGQETQYF
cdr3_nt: TGTGCCAGTAGTCCTCCCGGGACAGGGGGCCAAGAGACCCAGTACTTC

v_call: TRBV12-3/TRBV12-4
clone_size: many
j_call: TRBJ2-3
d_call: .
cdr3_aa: CASSRPSVYTQYF
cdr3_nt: TGTGCCAGCAGCCGACCATCCGTTTATACGCAGTATTTT